The 21 T cell receptor beta chains below were found in one sample sequenced in a study of blood T cell repertoires in COVID-19. The protocol was immunoSEQ multiplex PCR, while the TCRdb copy is restricted to in-frame clones and leaves out a portion. The sample shows 100,000 to 120,000 clones, roughly 85% of them seen only once. Sequencing was carried out using peripheral blood. The receptors were gathered from a human donor in a cohort sampled during active COVID-19.

The chain couples TRBV11-2 to TRBJ2-5; possibly TRBD1 for D (5 bases). The CDR3 consists of 15 residues. Per the germline V gene, CDR1 is SGHAT and CDR2 is FQNNGV. With 0 bases removed from V and 5 bases from J, the gap between germline ends came to 13 bases. DNA for the CDR3: TGTGCCAGCAGCTTAGATCCCGGACCAGGGGAGACCCAGTACTTC. This encodes CASSLDPGPGETQYF. Variable domain in full (rest from reference TRBV11-2 and TRBJ2-5): EAGVAQSPRYKIIEKRQSVAFWCNPISGHATLYWYQQILGQGPKLLIQFQNNGVVDDSQLPKDRFSAERLKGVDSTLKIQPAKLEDSAVYLCASSLDPGPGETQYFGPGTRLLVL.

The rearrangement links TRBV3-1 (or the pseudogene TRBV3-2) to TRBJ2-7, with 14 bases identical to TRBD2. The length of the CDR3 is 15 residues. Germline-derived CDR1 and CDR2 are LGHDT and YNNKEL (reference sequence). The J segment lost 3 bases and the V segment lost 4 bases, leaving 2 bases of the junction unmatched. CDR3 amino acids: CASSRGLAGDYEQYF. The CDR3 coding sequence is TGTGCCAGCAGCCGGGGACTAGCGGGGGACTACGAGCAGTACTTC.

As concerns this clone: One end of the junction does not line up with germline, which may come from a read error. The chain carries TRBV5-1 and TRBJ2-7, with 7 bases lining up with TRBD1. The CDR3 loop spans 13 amino acids. In germline, CDR1 is SGHRS, CDR2 YFSETQ. The CDR3 nucleotides are TGCGCCAGCAGCGTAAGGACAGGATATGCCACTTTGTTC. This gives the protein CASSVRTGYATLF.

The chain has TRBV9 and TRBJ2-3; 11 nucleotides agree with TRBD2. CDR1 and CDR2 (germline): SGDLS, YYNGEE. CDR3 length equals 17 residues. J was trimmed by 2 bases and V by 0 bases; bases with no gene match: 5. CDR3 amino acids: CASSVGASGGNTDTQYF. CDR3 DNA: TGTGCCAGCAGCGTAGGGGCTAGCGGGGGGAACACAGATACGCAGTATTTT.

Ten or more counts support this clone. V gene TRBV5-6 combines with J gene TRBJ2-6; possibly TRBD1 for D (5 bases). V was cut by 2 bases and J by 0 bases, with 12 bases left in between. Germline CDR1 is SGHDT and CDR2 is YYEEEE. The CDR3 is made up of 17 amino acids. Here the CDR3 reads CASSLRTLSSGANVLTF. The CDR3 DNA is TGTGCCAGCAGCTTACGGACACTTAGCTCTGGGGCCAACGTCCTGACTTTC.

The chain couples TRBV19 to TRBJ2-2; possibly TRBD2 for D (7 bases). The V gene lost 5 bases and the J gene lost 5 bases, with 21 bases spanning the gap. CDR1 LNHDA and CDR2 SQIVND come from the germline V gene (reference sequence). This CDR3 has 17 residues. CDR3 DNA sequence: TGTGCCAGTAGTGCCTGGCGGCAGGGGACTACTACCGGGGAGCTGTTTTTT. Its translation is CASSAWRQGTTTGELFF.

The chain joins TRBV29-1 to TRBJ2-5; TRBD1 might be the D (5 bases). Germline loops: CDR1 SQVTM, CDR2 ANQGSEA. The V end was cut by 5 bases, the J end by 0 bases, with 7 bases between. CDR3 length: 12 residues. The CDR3 region is CSVMGHQETQYF. The CDR3 DNA reads TGCAGCGTTATGGGGCACCAAGAGACCCAGTACTTC.

The gene calls are TRBV19 and TRBJ1-6; a weak D match, TRBD1 (5 bases). Germline lookup yields CDR1 LNHDA and CDR2 SQIVND (reference sequence). There are 16 residues in the CDR3. The V gene lost 4 bases and the J gene lost 5 bases, with 15 bases spanning the gap. The CDR3 reads CASSTRQWAHNSPLHF. The CDR3 region has the DNA TGTGCCAGTAGTACACGACAGTGGGCCCATAATTCACCCCTCCACTTT.

V gene TRBV4-3 combines with J gene TRBJ2-7; no firm D call. Trimming stripped 1 base from V and 0 bases from J, with 7 bases between. The germline CDR1 and CDR2 sequences are LGHNA and YSLEER. The CDR3 has 14 residues. CDR3 residues: CASSQALSSYEQYF. DNA for the CDR3: TGCGCCAGCAGCCAAGCACTGAGCTCCTACGAGCAGTACTTC.

This chain connects TRBV11-2 to TRBJ2-7; D might be TRBD2 (7 bases). This CDR3 is built from 14 residues. Trimming left V 2 bases short and J 2 bases short, with 10 bases between. Germline V gives CDR1 SGHAT, CDR2 FQNNGV. The CDR3 bases are TGTGCCAGCAGCTTAATCGGGGGGCCCTACGAGCAGTACTTC. It yields the protein CASSLIGGPYEQYF.

The chain joins TRBV5-4 to TRBJ1-3; D perhaps matches TRBD1 (5 bases). The length of the CDR3 is 16 residues. The germline V and J ends were trimmed by 0 bases and 0 bases, with 10 bases remaining between them. CDR1 is SGHNT, CDR2 YYREEE, per germline (reference sequence). CDR3 protein: CASSLGQPSSGNTIYF. The CDR3 DNA reads as TGTGCCAGCAGCTTGGGACAGCCAAGCTCTGGAAACACCATATATTTT.

V and J are TRBV18 and TRBJ1-2, with 8 bases fitting TRBD1. The length of the CDR3 is 14 residues. Germline loops: CDR1 KGHSH, CDR2 LQKENI. The V gene end was trimmed by 5 bases and the J gene end by 1 base; junction bases not matched to a gene: 3. The chain's CDR3 is CASSLDRDNYGYTF. In DNA, the CDR3 is TGTGCCAGCTCATTGGACAGGGATAACTATGGCTACACCTTC.

The V and J genes are TRBV2 and TRBJ1-5; tentative D call: TRBD1 (6 bases). Germline V gives CDR1 SNHLY, CDR2 FYNNEI. Trimming removed 6 bases from V and 4 bases from J, with 16 bases in between. The CDR3 loop spans 15 amino acids. The CDR3 region is CASSTATQGNQPQHF. The DNA of the CDR3 is TGTGCCAGCAGCACCGCGACGCAGGGGAATCAGCCCCAGCATTTT.

The chain carries TRBV4-3 and TRBJ1-2; D may be TRBD1 (5 bases). Germline V gene data show CDR1 as LGHNA and CDR2 as YSLEER. CDR3 length: 14 amino acids. Trimming left V 1 base short and J 4 bases short, with 10 bases between. Written as DNA, the CDR3 is TGCGCCAGCAGCCAAGGGGGCGCAAGCTATGGCTACACCTTC. Its protein is CASSQGGASYGYTF.

The chain combines TRBV29-1 with TRBJ1-5, with D possibly TRBD1 on 5 matching bases. The germline V and J ends were trimmed by 4 bases and 4 bases, with 11 bases remaining between them. Germline V gene sequence: CDR1 SQVTM, CDR2 ANQGSEA. The CDR3 loop spans 13 amino acids. The CDR3 coding sequence is TGCAGCGTTGGCAGGGAAGCAAATCAGCCCCAGCATTTT. It yields the protein CSVGREANQPQHF. The full variable domain, rest sourced from reference TRBV29-1 and TRBJ1-5, is SAVISQKPSRDICQRGTSLTIQCQVDSQVTMMFWYRQQPGQSLTLIATANQGSEATYESGFVIDKFPISRPNLTFSTLTVSNMSPEDSSIYLCSVGREANQPQHFGDGTRLSIL.

This chain uses TRBV2 with TRBJ2-3, with D unresolved. The germline gives CDR1 SNHLY, CDR2 FYNNEI. With 6 bases removed from V and 2 bases from J, the gap between germline ends came to 9 bases. The CDR3 is 13 residues long. The CDR3 region is CASRSPPTDTQYF. The CDR3 DNA is TGTGCCAGCAGGAGCCCACCCACAGATACGCAGTATTTT. The full variable domain, completed using reference TRBV2 and TRBJ2-3, is EPEVTQTPSHQVTQMGQEVILRCVPISNHLYFYWYRQILGQKVEFLVSFYNNEISEKSEIFDDQFSVERPDGSNFTLKIRSTKLEDSAMYFCASRSPPTDTQYFGPGTRLTVL.

The chain combines TRBV10-3 with TRBJ2-3; no clear D gene. CDR3 length equals 14 residues. V was clipped by 4 bases and J by 2 bases, with 10 bases between them. CDR1 ENHRY and CDR2 SYGVKD come from the germline V gene. The CDR3 reads CAISVLEDTDTQYF. The CDR3 DNA reads as TGTGCCATCAGTGTCTTAGAGGACACAGATACGCAGTATTTT.

The chain uses TRBV7-2 and TRBJ2-5, with 13 bases matching TRBD2. This CDR3 region has 17 residues. V lost 1 base, J lost 5 bases, and 7 bases stayed unmatched. Germline values: CDR1 SGHTA, CDR2 FQGNSA. CDR3 region: CASSLEFTSGGGETQYF. The CDR3 DNA follows: TGTGCCAGCAGCTTAGAGTTCACTAGCGGGGGGGGTGAGACCCAGTACTTC.

This chain links TRBV6-1 with TRBJ1-5, with TRBD1 matching 8 bases. The ends lost 4 bases at V and 2 bases at J; junction bases unmatched: 10. Per the germline V gene, CDR1 is MNHNS and CDR2 is SASEGT. The CDR3 covers 17 residues. The CDR3: CASSAADRGMGNQPQHF. CDR3 nucleotides: TGTGCCAGCAGTGCCGCCGACAGGGGAATGGGCAATCAGCCCCAGCATTTT.

The chain joins TRBV5-1 to TRBJ1-1, with TRBD1 identical over 10 bases. The CDR3 covers 15 residues. Trimming at V came to 0 bases and at J to 3 bases, leaving 2 bases not matched to a gene. Germline CDR1 reads SGHRS; CDR2 reads YFSETQ. The CDR3 region has the DNA TGCGCCAGCAGCTTGGGGACAGGGGGGTACACTGAAGCTTTCTTT. It is translated as CASSLGTGGYTEAFF.

The gene calls are TRBV28 and TRBJ1-1, with D hard to call. CDR1 is MDHEN and CDR2 is SYDVKM in the germline V gene. Trimming left V 6 bases short and J 7 bases short, with 15 bases between. CDR3 length: 13 residues. This chain's CDR3 is CASRERLIYEAFF. In DNA form, the CDR3 reads TGTGCCAGCAGAGAAAGATTGATCTATGAAGCTTTCTTT. Together with reference TRBV28 and TRBJ1-1, the CDR3 gives the full variable domain: DVKVTQSSRYLVKRTGEKVFLECVQDMDHENMFWYRQDPGLGLRLIYFSYDVKMKEKGDIPEGYSVSREKKERFSLILESASTNQTSMYLCASRERLIYEAFFGQGTRLTVV.